Sequencing of this TCR beta chain was carried out in a study of siplizumab effects on memory and regulatory T cells. V was cut by 6 bases and J by 1 base, with 16 bases left in between. This CDR3 has 15 amino acids. Germline V gene sequence: CDR1 MNHEY, CDR2 SVGAGI. A word on this clone: Its antigen is as yet unknown.

TCRdb's table, derived via immunoSEQ multiplex PCR, lists solely in-frame clones and lacks some. The sample consists of fewer than 85,000 clones, about nine tenths of them appearing once. General study findings and limits: Neither a naive nor a memory phenotype was assignable to roughly 80-95% of proliferating CD4+ or CD8+ clones. A significant reduction in alloreactive sequences traceable to unstimulated CD4+ memory cells was produced by siplizumab. Mapping to unstimulated subsets was achieved for only a minor fraction of alloreactive clones.

The chain employs TRBV6-5 and TRBJ2-7, with a weak D call TRBD2 (6 bases). The clonotype originates from a human donor in good health. The sample was Tregs sorted from blood. CDR3 sequence: CASSPSGGKSYEQYF. DNA of the CDR3: TGTGCCAGCAGCCCCTCTGGAGGGAAGTCCTACGAGCAGTACTTC.